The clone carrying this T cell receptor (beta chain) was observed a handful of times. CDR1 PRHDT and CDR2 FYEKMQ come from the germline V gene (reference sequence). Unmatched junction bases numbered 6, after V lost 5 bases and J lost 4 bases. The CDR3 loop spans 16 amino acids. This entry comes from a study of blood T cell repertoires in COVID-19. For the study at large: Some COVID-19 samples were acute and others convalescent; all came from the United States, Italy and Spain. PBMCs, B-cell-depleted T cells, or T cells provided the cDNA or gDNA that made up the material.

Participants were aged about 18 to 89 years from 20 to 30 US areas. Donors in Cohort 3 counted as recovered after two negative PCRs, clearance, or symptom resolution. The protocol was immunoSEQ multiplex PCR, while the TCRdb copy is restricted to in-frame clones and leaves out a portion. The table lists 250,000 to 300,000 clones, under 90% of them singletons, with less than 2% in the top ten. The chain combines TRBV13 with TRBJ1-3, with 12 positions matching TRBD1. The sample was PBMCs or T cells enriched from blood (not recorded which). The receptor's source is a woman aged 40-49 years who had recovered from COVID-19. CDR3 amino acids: CASSARDRGRGNTIYF. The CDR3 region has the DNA TGTGCCAGCAGCGCGCGGGACAGGGGGCGCGGAAACACCATATATTTT.